This entry concerns a single T cell receptor beta chain. Its antigen is still unknown. Clones were read by immunoSEQ multiplex PCR, and TCRdb kept only the in-frame ones, dropping some. Of 84,000 or so clones in the sample, 93% were seen once. This record belongs to a study of Tregs in tolerant kidney transplant recipients. Related graft donors supplied nonmyeloablative bone marrow transplants, and mixed chimerism was transient. Unstimulated regulatory T cells (CD4+CD25+CD127-), CD4+CD25- non-regulatory cells, CD4 and CD8 cells were FACS-sorted from thawed PBMCs. Unmatched junction bases numbered 12, after V lost 1 base and J lost 2 bases. Germline CDR1 SGHAT, CDR2 FQDESV (reference sequence). The CDR3 length is 18 residues. Overall study results and limits: The most relevant donor-specific Treg TCRbeta repertoire apparently came from expansion with activated donor B cells. Changing PCR primers prevented nucleotide comparison between some patients' samples.

The receptor comes from a human patient who received a combined kidney and bone marrow transplant. Some T cells here may be from the graft donor. This chain uses TRBV11-1 with TRBJ2-7, with 9 bases fitting TRBD2. The starting material was CD4+ T cells from blood (PBMCs), obtained 12 months after the transplant. The CDR3 DNA is TGTGCCAGCAGCTTAGAGAGGTCTAGCGGGACCTGGACCTACGAGCAGTACTTC. Amino acid sequence: CASSLERSSGTWTYEQYF.